Listed here are 3 T cell receptor beta chains from one sample, sequenced in a study of T-cell memory formation after mild COVID-19. TCRdb analysed the 5' RACE reads with MiXCR anew, one entry per CDR3 protein. The sample holds fewer than 650,000 distinct CDR3 sequences, 17% seen once. The sample was PBMCs or a T cell subset sorted from them (not recorded which). The receptors shown here come from an adult woman who had mild COVID-19 (a few samples of this study predate the infection). Cell type and time point are not known.

The chain combines TRBV20-1 with TRBJ2-1; TRBD2 matches 8 bases. Trimming took 6 bases from V and 1 from J; bases not matched to a gene: 8. There are 15 residues in the CDR3. Germline V gene lookup returns CDR1 DFQATT and CDR2 SNEGSKA (reference sequence). The CDR3 DNA follows: TGCAGTGCAAGCCGCGGGGGGAGTTCCTACAATGAGCAGTTCTTC. This codes for CSASRGGSSYNEQFF.

This clonotype was seen a handful of times. V gene TRBV5-5 combines with J gene TRBJ1-1, with 9 bases lining up with TRBD1. CDR1 is SGHKS, CDR2 YYEKEE, per germline (reference sequence). The CDR3 totals 17 residues. Trimming removed 3 bases from V and 3 bases from J; junction bases left unmatched: 12. CDR3 loop: CASSSTGTGLRDTEAFF. The CDR3 DNA reads TGTGCCAGCAGCTCTACCGGGACAGGGTTGAGGGACACTGAAGCTTTCTTT.

The chain carries TRBV7-6 and TRBJ1-1, with D unclear. The germline V gene has CDR1 SGHVS and CDR2 FNYEAQ. Trimming cost V 3 bases and J 5 bases, with 16 bases left between them. This CDR3 is 15 amino acids long. CDR3 nucleotides: TGTGCCAGCAGCTTTCGGGGAGAGTGGAGGACTGAAGCTTTCTTT. Residues: CASSFRGEWRTEAFF.